This entry features one TCR beta chain sequence. This clonotype was observed a few times. The specificity of this receptor is unknown. Nothing much larger sits one base from this clone, and base qualities are not available. The data were taken from a study of identical twins listed by TCRdb under 2016. Background for the entire study: TCR alpha and beta repertoires from monozygotic twins, unrelated adults of various ages and cord blood were deep-sequenced to test whether fetal clonotypes persist. To rule out contamination, the twin experiments were replicated at different times with different library preparation protocols. What the research found in general, with its limitations: Because the same donors could not be followed over many years, the conclusions depended on cross-sectional statistical analysis. In monozygotic twins, out-of-frame TCR alpha sharing was systematically underestimated by recombination models, although the models agreed with sharing between unrelated individuals. In beta out-of-frame sequences, excess twin sharing was weaker, because having fewer shared sequences lowered the signal-to-noise ratio. Zero-insertion analyses could be partly confounded by invariant T cells such as MAIT and iNKT, though diverse VJ usage argued against such confounding for most clonotypes. Fewer insertions were carried by abundant cord blood beta clonotypes; a weaker similar trend was observed in young adult naive repertoires, while no such trend was observed in memory repertoires. Compared with coincidental sharing between unrelated individuals, out-of-frame TCR alpha sequences shared between twins had an excess of sequences with low generation probability.

Library preparation employed 5' RACE. Sequencing was performed on an Illumina HiSeq 2000. Template switching added a universal primer binding site, and the final cDNA carried a unique molecular identifier that allowed TCR cDNA molecules to be counted accurately. Specific primers in the conserved constant-segment region were used to synthesize first-strand cDNA for the TCR alpha and beta chains. Each cDNA library was double barcoded, with a SMART-Mk sample barcode plus Illumina barcodes, to control for contamination. TruSeq adapter sequences and Illumina sample barcodes were added in two successive PCR steps. The Illumina HiSeq platform was used with custom primers to sequence TCR alpha and beta cDNA libraries. Per the original workflow: Raw reads were processed with MiGEC to extract unique molecular identifiers, and MiXCR was used to determine CDR3 positions. For each individual, recombination models were inferred using an EM algorithm with the repgenHMM and IGoR tools. Shared clonotype analysis was performed with the tcR package in R, normalizing sharing by the product of cloneset sizes. To study raw recombination without the effects of thymic and clonal selection, out-of-frame nonproductive sequences were analyzed. The raw public data were reprocessed by TCRdb itself: fastp quality trimming at Q25, MiXCR clonotype calling, in-frame beta chains only. Under each unique CDR3 protein, matching rows form one entry showing the most common genes and DNA. The authors' filters were not applied to this entry. In this sample the table shows 650,000 to 800,000 distinct CDR3 sequences, about 9.4% of which occur a single time. The ten biggest clones cover 0.8% to 1% of the sample.

Every donor was a healthy Caucasian. Three pairs of female monozygotic twins, all aged roughly 18 to 29 years, were included in the twin cohort. Peripheral blood mononuclear cells were used as the source from which RNA for TCR libraries was isolated. The CDR3 has 16 amino acids, counting the end cysteine and phenylalanine. The only DNA kept is the CDR3, 48 bases in frame from the first base. Looking up the germline V gene yields CDR1 MNHEY and CDR2 SVGAGI. From V the trimming removes 4 bases and from J it removes 5 bases, while the gene matches leave 14 bases of the junction unaccounted for. These same records also appear under a second study, on yellow fever vaccine responses in identical twins. The second study also describes: The T cell response to vaccination in identical twins was reported by the authors to appear partly convergent and partly personalized. In identical twins, the study followed T cell clones that responded to the vaccine with precision.

This receptor chain uses TRBV6-5 and TRBJ2-7; 7 junctional bases match TRBD2. Material for sequencing was PBMCs. The clonotype originates from a woman under 30 in good health. The DNA sequence follows: TGTGCCAGCAGTTTCGGTAGGAGGGAGGGCCTCCACGAGCAGTACTTC. This sequence encodes CASSFGRREGLHEQYF.